The 32 T cell receptor beta chains presented below share a single source sample, sequenced in a study of cytomegalovirus exposure and HLA in healthy donors. Produced via immunoSEQ multiplex PCR; TCRdb's table is partial and in-frame only. The sample holds approximately 280,000 clones, approximately 90% seen once. The sequencing input was PBMCs. These receptors all come from a woman aged 18 to 35 in good health and CMV-seronegative.

The V call is TRBV18, the J call TRBJ2-7, with 11 bases identical to TRBD2. Germline V gives CDR1 KGHSH, CDR2 LQKENI. This CDR3 has 15 residues. The ends lost 3 bases at V and 4 bases at J; junction bases unmatched: 5. The CDR3: CASSPIAGGVYEQYF. CDR3 coding DNA: TGTGCCAGCTCACCCATAGCGGGAGGGGTATACGAGCAGTACTTC.

This clone was recorded once. This chain links TRBV13 with TRBJ2-7; no clear D gene. The CDR3 has 12 amino acids. Germline V gene sequence: CDR1 PRHDT, CDR2 FYEKMQ (reference sequence). With 4 bases removed from V and 6 bases from J, the gap between germline ends came to 10 bases. CDR3 DNA: TGTGCCAGCAGCTCCGCCAGAGGCGAGCAGTACTTC. Translation: CASSSARGEQYF.

The chain carries TRBV14 and TRBJ2-3; D is perhaps TRBD2 (6 bases). Germline V lookup: CDR1 SGHDN, CDR2 FVKESK. V lost 7 bases and J lost 7, with 21 bases in between. This CDR3 comprises 15 residues. The chain's CDR3 is CASTGGGSLGNTQYF. CDR3 nucleotides: TGTGCCAGCACAGGAGGAGGGTCCCTCGGAAATACGCAGTATTTT. The variable domain in full, with the rest retrieved from reference TRBV14 and TRBJ2-3, is EAGVTQFPSHSVIEKGQTVTLRCDPISGHDNLYWYRRVMGKEIKFLLHFVKESKQDESGMPNNRFLAERTGGTYSTLKVQPAELEDSGVYFCASTGGGSLGNTQYFGPGTRLTVL.

The chain is built from TRBV9 and TRBJ1-3, with D tentatively TRBD1 (6 bases). The CDR3 runs to 15 residues. Trimming left V 3 bases short and J 3 bases short, with 13 bases between. CDR1 is SGDLS and CDR2 is YYNGEE in the germline V gene. CDR3 sequence (DNA): TGTGCCAGCAGCGCGGCCGGGACAATTGGAAACACCATATATTTT. Its protein is CASSAAGTIGNTIYF.

The V gene is TRBV5-1, the J gene TRBJ2-5, with D maybe TRBD2 (6 bases). CDR3 size: 16 residues. Trimming shortened V by 0 bases and J by 1 base, and 13 bases separated the two germline ends. Germline loops: CDR1 SGHRS, CDR2 YFSETQ. For the CDR3, the DNA is TGCGCCAGCAGCTTGGTTAGTAGCGGTCTCCAAGAGACCCAGTACTTC. Its translation: CASSLVSSGLQETQYF.

This sequence joins TRBV2 and TRBJ1-5; D is possibly TRBD1 (5 bases). In germline, CDR1 is SNHLY, CDR2 FYNNEI. The germline V and J ends were trimmed by 8 bases and 9 bases, with 20 bases remaining between them. The CDR3 is 14 residues long. The CDR3 is CASRSWEGPRPQHF. CDR3 bases: TGTGCCAGCCGCTCTTGGGAGGGGCCGCGGCCCCAGCATTTT. The complete variable domain, with remaining parts taken from reference TRBV2 and TRBJ1-5, reads EPEVTQTPSHQVTQMGQEVILRCVPISNHLYFYWYRQILGQKVEFLVSFYNNEISEKSEIFDDQFSVERPDGSNFTLKIRSTKLEDSAMYFCASRSWEGPRPQHFGDGTRLSIL.

J is TRBJ1-1 and V is TRBV6-1; D is undetermined. V was cut by 8 bases and J by 3 bases, with 7 bases left in between. Germline-derived CDR1 and CDR2 are MNHNS and SASEGT. The CDR3 totals 11 residues. The CDR3 protein is CASREYTEAFF. CDR3 coding DNA: TGTGCCAGCCGCGAGTACACTGAAGCTTTCTTT.

This clone showed up just a few times. This rearrangement joins TRBV2 to TRBJ1-3; tentative D call: TRBD1 (6 bases). V dropped 7 bases and J dropped 7 bases, with 11 bases sitting between them. The CDR3 is made up of 12 amino acids. The germline V gene encodes CDR1 SNHLY and CDR2 FYNNEI. CDR3 DNA: TGTGCCAGCATTGGGGGGGCCAACACCATATATTTT. Its translation is CASIGGANTIYF.

The rearrangement uses TRBV5-6 and TRBJ2-3, with D possibly matching TRBD2 (5 bases). Germline lookup yields CDR1 SGHDT and CDR2 YYEEEE. V was pared by 5 bases and J by 2 bases, with 12 bases between. The CDR3 covers 14 residues. In DNA, the CDR3 is TGTGCCAGCAGTCCTGGACTGTTCACAGATACGCAGTATTTT. This sequence encodes CASSPGLFTDTQYF.

The chain employs TRBV19 and TRBJ2-6; no clear D gene. Deletions cut 4 bases from V and 0 bases from J, with 4 bases between. CDR1 and CDR2 (germline): LNHDA, SQIVND (reference sequence). This CDR3 is 14 amino acids long. CDR3 sequence: CASSSSSGANVLTF. CDR3 nucleotide sequence: TGTGCCAGTAGTAGCAGCTCTGGGGCCAACGTCCTGACTTTC.

The chain combines TRBV4-1 with TRBJ1-5; D gene uncertain. Germline V lookup: CDR1 MGHRA, CDR2 YSYEKL. The V gene lost 1 base and the J gene lost 0 bases, with 10 bases spanning the gap. This CDR3 has 16 residues. In DNA form, the CDR3 reads TGCGCCAGCAGCCAAGTGGCACACCCTAGCAATCAGCCCCAGCATTTT. Encoded protein: CASSQVAHPSNQPQHF.

This chain uses TRBV12-5 with TRBJ2-7; D may be TRBD2 (7 bases). Germline values: CDR1 LGHNT, CDR2 FRNRAP. V lost 0 bases and J 5 bases, leaving 17 bases between the germline ends. This CDR3 comprises 16 residues. Here the CDR3 reads CASGLVLGRGDNEQYF. CDR3 coding DNA: TGTGCTAGTGGTTTGGTACTGGGGAGGGGGGATAACGAGCAGTACTTC.

The chain links TRBV5-6 to TRBJ1-6; no reliable D call. The CDR3 is 13 residues long. V was trimmed by 1 base and J by 7 bases, leaving 6 bases between them. The V gene's germline CDR1 is SGHDT and CDR2 YYEEEE. CDR3 in DNA: TGTGCCAGCAGCTTGACAGTAAATTCACCCCTCCACTTT. Translated, it gives CASSLTVNSPLHF.

Regarding this clone: No DNA is shown, since the ends of the CDR3 on it are uncertain; the CDR3 is the one TCRdb lists. The chain links TRBV27 to TRBJ2-3; the D call in the table, TRBD2, was not verified against the DNA. Termini included, the CDR3 measures 14 amino acids. Germline V gene sequence: CDR1 MNHEY, CDR2 SMNVEV (reference sequence). The CDR3 is CASSTSGRTDTQYF.

CDR3 coding DNA: TGCGCCAGCAGCCGGGGGGCTAGCGGGCCGACTCAAGAGACCCAGTACTTC. It codes for CASSRGASGPTQETQYF. This sequence joins TRBV5-1 and TRBJ2-5, with 8 bases that match TRBD2. The CDR3 contains 17 residues. The V segment lost 4 bases and the J segment 2 bases; nucleotides outside the gene matches: 13. Germline loops: CDR1 SGHRS, CDR2 YFSETQ.

The rearrangement joins TRBV15 to TRBJ2-1; 12 positions agree with TRBD2. This CDR3 spans 16 amino acids. Germline assignment: CDR1 LNHNV and CDR2 YYDKDF (reference sequence). The junction had 6 bases not matched to a gene; V was cut back by 1 base and J by 8 bases. CDR3 coding DNA: TGTGCCACCAGCAGAGGGTCGGGACTAGCGGGTCATGAGCAGTTCTTC. Protein sequence: CATSRGSGLAGHEQFF.

This clone was seen just once. This rearrangement joins TRBV4-3 to TRBJ2-3; D is unclear. V was clipped by 3 bases and J by 0 bases, with 10 bases between them. The germline V gene has CDR1 LGHNA and CDR2 YSLEER. The CDR3 runs 15 residues. The DNA for the CDR3 is TGCGCCAGCAGCCAGGAGCCCTATAGCACAGATACGCAGTATTTT. It specifies CASSQEPYSTDTQYF.

This chain uses TRBV27 with TRBJ1-1; D may be TRBD1 (5 bases). CDR1 is MNHEY and CDR2 is SMNVEV in the germline V gene (reference sequence). The CDR3 totals 13 residues. V was shortened by 3 bases and J by 3 bases, with 8 bases between the two germline ends. CDR3 sequence (DNA): TGTGCCAGCAGTTTGAGACAGTACACTGAAGCTTTCTTT. Its translation: CASSLRQYTEAFF.

The chain combines TRBV7-6 with TRBJ1-1, with D hard to call. The V gene's germline CDR1 is SGHVS and CDR2 FNYEAQ. V lost 1 base to trimming and J lost 0 bases, with 6 bases between them. This CDR3 is built from 14 residues. The CDR3, as DNA: TGTGCCAGCAGCTTAGACTCCGTGAACACTGAAGCTTTCTTT. This codes for CASSLDSVNTEAFF.

V gene TRBV4-2 combines with J gene TRBJ1-5; D is unresolved. The V gene's germline CDR1 is LGHNA and CDR2 YNFKEQ. Between the trimmed V and J ends, which lost 0 bases and 2 bases, there was a span of 8 bases. The CDR3 covers 15 residues. CDR3 region: CASSQERLGNQPQHF. For the CDR3, the DNA is TGTGCCAGCAGCCAAGAGAGATTGGGCAATCAGCCCCAGCATTTT.

The chain couples TRBV6-5 to TRBJ1-5, with D possibly TRBD1 on 6 matching bases. Looked up from germline, CDR1 is MNHEY and CDR2 is SVGAGI. Deletions cut 8 bases from V and 6 bases from J, with 14 bases between. CDR3 size: 13 residues. The CDR3 is CASGGGGLQPQHF. For the CDR3, the DNA is TGTGCCAGCGGCGGGGGGGGGCTTCAGCCCCAGCATTTT.

The chain uses TRBV19 and TRBJ2-1; 9 nucleotides line up with TRBD2. Unmatched junction bases numbered 13, after V lost 7 bases and J lost 6 bases. The length of the CDR3 is 16 residues. Germline V gives CDR1 LNHDA, CDR2 SQIVND (reference sequence). CDR3 DNA sequence: TGTGCCAGTAATTCAGGACTAGCGATTATCGCCAATGAGCAGTTCTTC. Its protein is CASNSGLAIIANEQFF.

The gene calls are TRBV5-1 and TRBJ1-1, with unresolved D. The V end was cut by 6 bases, the J end by 1 base, with 13 bases between. From germline, CDR1 is SGHRS and CDR2 YFSETQ. The CDR3 extends over 14 amino acids. The CDR3 bases are TGCGCCAGCAAAGAGGGATCTGGGAACACTGAAGCTTTCTTT. Translating it yields CASKEGSGNTEAFF.

The J gene is TRBJ1-2, the V gene TRBV10-3; D is perhaps TRBD1 (5 bases). From germline, CDR1 is ENHRY and CDR2 SYGVKD. V was shortened by 6 bases and J by 6 bases, with 14 bases between the two germline ends. The CDR3 is 13 residues long. The CDR3 loop reads CAISSGREDGYTF. The DNA of the CDR3 is TGTGCCATCAGCTCCGGCAGGGAAGATGGCTACACCTTC.

V is TRBV13 and J is TRBJ2-1; TRBD2 agrees at 7 bases. CDR1 is PRHDT and CDR2 is FYEKMQ in the germline V gene (reference sequence). With V trimmed by 6 bases and J by 6 bases, 2 bases remained unmatched. The CDR3 spans 12 residues. In DNA, the CDR3 is TGTGCCAGCAGGGGCGGGGGCAATGAGCAGTTCTTC. Amino acids: CASRGGGNEQFF.

V is TRBV5-5 and J is TRBJ2-7, with D possibly TRBD2 on 5 matching bases. The V end lost 8 bases, the J end lost 7 bases, and 16 bases lay between the germline ends. The CDR3 length is 12 residues. CDR1 is SGHKS, CDR2 YYEKEE, per germline (reference sequence). CDR3 residues: CASSFGLGEQYF. CDR3 in DNA: TGTGCCAGTTCCTTCGGACTGGGGGAGCAGTACTTC.

The chain joins TRBV7-8 to TRBJ2-7; 7 bases agree with TRBD1. CDR3 length equals 15 residues. Germline values: CDR1 SGHVS, CDR2 FQNEAQ. The V gene end was trimmed by 1 base and the J gene end by 1 base; junction bases not matched to a gene: 4. The CDR3 loop reads CASSLGAGGSYEQYF. Here the CDR3 DNA reads TGTGCCAGCAGCTTAGGGGCAGGGGGATCCTACGAGCAGTACTTC. Together with reference TRBV7-8 and TRBJ2-7, the CDR3 gives the full variable domain: GAGVSQSPRYKVAKRGQDVALRCDPISGHVSLFWYQQALGQGPEFLTYFQNEAQLDKSGLPSDRFFAERPEGSVSTLKIQRTQQEDSAVYLCASSLGAGGSYEQYFGPGTRLTVT.

The genes are TRBV9 and TRBJ2-2, with D possibly being TRBD2 (6 bases). Trimming took off 0 bases at V and 4 bases at J, with 16 bases between the two ends. Germline CDR1 SGDLS, CDR2 YYNGEE. The CDR3 covers 17 residues. CDR3 sequence reads: CASSVGRVRLSTGELFF. CDR3 DNA sequence: TGTGCCAGCAGCGTAGGGAGGGTTCGGCTATCCACCGGGGAGCTGTTTTTT.

The gene calls are TRBV9 and TRBJ1-5; no clear D. The CDR3 consists of 15 residues. Trimming stripped 4 bases from V and 0 bases from J, with 11 bases between. Germline V gene sequence: CDR1 SGDLS, CDR2 YYNGEE. CDR3 in amino acids: CASSPGEYSNQPQHF. The CDR3 nucleotides read TGTGCCAGCAGCCCCGGGGAGTATAGCAATCAGCCCCAGCATTTT.

The chain carries TRBV28 and TRBJ2-5; tentatively, D is TRBD2 (7 bases). In germline, CDR1 is MDHEN, CDR2 SYDVKM. The V gene lost 6 bases and the J gene lost 2 bases, with 13 bases spanning the gap. The CDR3 extends over 14 amino acids. The CDR3 here is CASSPRGAQETQYF. As DNA, the CDR3 is TGTGCCAGCAGCCCTCGGGGGGCGCAAGAGACCCAGTACTTC.

The rearrangement joins TRBV18 to TRBJ2-1; 10 nucleotides agree with TRBD2. From germline, CDR1 is KGHSH and CDR2 LQKENI. Germline trimming cut 3 bases from V and 7 bases from J; bases unmatched to any gene: 9. The CDR3 consists of 16 residues. The CDR3, as DNA: TGTGCCAGCTCACCTATCGCTAGCGGGAGTCCGAATGAGCAGTTCTTC. It codes for CASSPIASGSPNEQFF. The variable domain in full, with the rest retrieved from reference TRBV18 and TRBJ2-1, is NAGVMQNPRHLVRRRGQEARLRCSPMKGHSHVYWYRQLPEEGLKFMVYLQKENIIDESGMPKERFSAEFPKEGPSILRIQQVVRGDSAAYFCASSPIASGSPNEQFFGPGTRLTVL.

The chain links TRBV29-1 to TRBJ2-5, with TRBD2 as a possible D gene (6 bases). This CDR3 has 12 residues. Germline CDR1 is SQVTM and CDR2 is ANQGSEA. The ends were cut back, 6 bases at V and 3 bases at J, with 11 bases in the middle. CDR3 amino acids: CSVAPGEETQYF. CDR3 DNA sequence: TGCAGCGTGGCCCCGGGGGAAGAGACCCAGTACTTC.